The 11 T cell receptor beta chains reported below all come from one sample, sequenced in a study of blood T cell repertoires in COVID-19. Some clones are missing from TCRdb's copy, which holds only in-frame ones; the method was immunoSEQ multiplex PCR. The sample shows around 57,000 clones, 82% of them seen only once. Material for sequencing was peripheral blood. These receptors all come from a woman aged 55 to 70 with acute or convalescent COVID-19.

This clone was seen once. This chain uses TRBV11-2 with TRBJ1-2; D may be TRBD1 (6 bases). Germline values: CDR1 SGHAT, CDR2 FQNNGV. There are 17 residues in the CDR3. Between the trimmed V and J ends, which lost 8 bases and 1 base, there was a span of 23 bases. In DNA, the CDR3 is TGTGCCAGCGGCTCCCCAACTGGGGAGGGGGATAACTATGGCTACACCTTC. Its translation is CASGSPTGEGDNYGYTF.

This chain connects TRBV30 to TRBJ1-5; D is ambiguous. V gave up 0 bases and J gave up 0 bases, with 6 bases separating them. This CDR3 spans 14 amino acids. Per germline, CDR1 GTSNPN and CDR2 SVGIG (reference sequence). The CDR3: CAWSVRVSNQPQHF. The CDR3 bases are TGTGCCTGGAGTGTCCGAGTTAGCAATCAGCCCCAGCATTTT.

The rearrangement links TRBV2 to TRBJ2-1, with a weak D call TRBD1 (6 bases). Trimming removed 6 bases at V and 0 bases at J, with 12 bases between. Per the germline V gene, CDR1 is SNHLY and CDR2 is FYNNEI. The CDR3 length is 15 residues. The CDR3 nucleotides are TGTGCCAGCAGATGGGGGCGAAGCTCCTACAATGAGCAGTTCTTC. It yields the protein CASRWGRSSYNEQFF.

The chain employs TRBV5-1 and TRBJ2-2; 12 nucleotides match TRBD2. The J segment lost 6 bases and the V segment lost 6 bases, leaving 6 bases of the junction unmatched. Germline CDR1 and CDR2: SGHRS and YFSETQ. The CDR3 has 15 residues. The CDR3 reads CASTRSSGGAGELFF. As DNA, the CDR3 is TGCGCCAGCACCAGGTCTAGCGGGGGGGCCGGGGAGCTGTTTTTT. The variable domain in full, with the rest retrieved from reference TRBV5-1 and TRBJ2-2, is KAGVTQTPRYLIKTRGQQVTLSCSPISGHRSVSWYQQTPGQGLQFLFEYFSETQRNKGNFPGRFSGRQFSNSRSEMNVSTLELGDSALYLCASTRSSGGAGELFFGEGSRLTVL.

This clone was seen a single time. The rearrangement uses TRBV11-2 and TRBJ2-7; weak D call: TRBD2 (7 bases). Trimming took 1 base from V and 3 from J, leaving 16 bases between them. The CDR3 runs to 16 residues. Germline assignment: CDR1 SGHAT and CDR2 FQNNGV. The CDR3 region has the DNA TGTGCCAGCAGCTTAGGGCGGGGGACACAGAACTACGAGCAGTACTTC. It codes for CASSLGRGTQNYEQYF.

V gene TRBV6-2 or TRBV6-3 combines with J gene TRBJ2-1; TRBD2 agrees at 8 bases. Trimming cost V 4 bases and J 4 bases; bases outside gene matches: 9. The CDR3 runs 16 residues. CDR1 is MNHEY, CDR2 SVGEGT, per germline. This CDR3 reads CASSFLSSGGYNEQFF. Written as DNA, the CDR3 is TGTGCCAGCAGTTTCCTATCGAGCGGGGGTTACAATGAGCAGTTCTTC.

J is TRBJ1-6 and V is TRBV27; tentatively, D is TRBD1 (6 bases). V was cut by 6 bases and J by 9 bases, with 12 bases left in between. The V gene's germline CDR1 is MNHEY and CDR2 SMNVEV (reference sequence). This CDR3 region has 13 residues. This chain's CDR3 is CASRRDRPSPLHF. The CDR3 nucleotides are TGTGCCAGCAGACGCGACAGGCCTTCACCCCTCCACTTT.

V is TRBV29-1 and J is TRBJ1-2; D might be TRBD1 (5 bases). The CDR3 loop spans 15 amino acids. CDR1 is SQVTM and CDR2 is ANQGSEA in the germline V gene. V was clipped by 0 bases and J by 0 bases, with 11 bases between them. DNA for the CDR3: TGCAGCGTTGAAGATCCGACAGAATCTAACTATGGCTACACCTTC. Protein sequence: CSVEDPTESNYGYTF.

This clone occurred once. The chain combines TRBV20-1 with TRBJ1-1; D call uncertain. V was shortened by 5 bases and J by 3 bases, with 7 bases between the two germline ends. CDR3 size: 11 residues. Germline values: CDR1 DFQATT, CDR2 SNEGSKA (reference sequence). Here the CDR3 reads CSACRDTEAFF. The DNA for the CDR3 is TGCAGTGCTTGTCGGGACACTGAAGCTTTCTTT.

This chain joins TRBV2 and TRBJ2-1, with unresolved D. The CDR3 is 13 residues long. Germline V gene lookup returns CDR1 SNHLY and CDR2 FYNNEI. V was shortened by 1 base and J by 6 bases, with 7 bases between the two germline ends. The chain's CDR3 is CASSEGTFNEQFF. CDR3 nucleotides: TGTGCCAGCAGTGAAGGCACATTCAATGAGCAGTTCTTC. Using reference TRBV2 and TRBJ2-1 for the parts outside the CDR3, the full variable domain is EPEVTQTPSHQVTQMGQEVILRCVPISNHLYFYWYRQILGQKVEFLVSFYNNEISEKSEIFDDQFSVERPDGSNFTLKIRSTKLEDSAMYFCASSEGTFNEQFFGPGTRLTVL.

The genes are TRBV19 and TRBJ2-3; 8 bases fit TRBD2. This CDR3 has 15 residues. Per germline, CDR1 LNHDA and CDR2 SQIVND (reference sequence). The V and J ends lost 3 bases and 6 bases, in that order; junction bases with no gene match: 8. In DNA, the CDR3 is TGTGCCAGTAGTATTCGGGGGGGGCCCTTTGATACGCAGTATTTT. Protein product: CASSIRGGPFDTQYF. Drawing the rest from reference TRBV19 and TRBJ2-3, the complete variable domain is DGGITQSPKYLFRKEGQNVTLSCEQNLNHDAMYWYRQDPGQGLRLIYYSQIVNDFQKGDIAEGYSVSREKKESFPLTVTSAQKNPTAFYLCASSIRGGPFDTQYFGPGTRLTVL.